What follows are 15 T cell receptor beta chains derived from one specimen sequenced in a study of cytomegalovirus exposure and HLA in healthy donors. TCRdb's copy holds only in-frame clones and misses some; the assay was immunoSEQ multiplex PCR. Seen here are more than 100,000 clones, 70% to 90% observed once, and the top ten hold over 6%. Sequenced sample: PBMCs. The source of these receptors is a woman aged 18-29 years in good health and CMV-seropositive.

V is TRBV9 and J is TRBJ1-4; D remains ambiguous. Germline V CDR1 and CDR2: SGDLS, YYNGEE. Trimming shortened V by 4 bases and J by 3 bases, and 13 bases separated the two germline ends. The CDR3 covers 15 residues. The CDR3 DNA reads as TGTGCCAGCAGCTTATCCACCACAGCTAATGAAAAACTGTTTTTT. Translation gives CASSLSTTANEKLFF.

The table lists this clone with a few counts. V gene TRBV29-1 combines with J gene TRBJ1-1; D ambiguous. The V end lost 7 bases, the J end lost 0 bases, and 9 bases lay between the germline ends. The CDR3 loop spans 12 amino acids. Germline CDR1 SQVTM, CDR2 ANQGSEA. The CDR3 loop reads CSGYLMNTEAFF. CDR3 DNA sequence: TGCAGCGGCTATTTGATGAACACTGAAGCTTTCTTT. Looking up the rest from reference TRBV29-1 and TRBJ1-1 gives the full variable domain: SAVISQKPSRDICQRGTSLTIQCQVDSQVTMMFWYRQQPGQSLTLIATANQGSEATYESGFVIDKFPISRPNLTFSTLTVSNMSPEDSSIYLCSGYLMNTEAFFGQGTRLTVV.

This chain connects TRBV19 to TRBJ2-3, with TRBD2 as a possible D gene (6 bases). The CDR3 has 18 amino acids. Germline V gives CDR1 LNHDA, CDR2 SQIVND (reference sequence). Between the trimmed V and J ends, which lost 0 bases and 6 bases, there was a span of 22 bases. The CDR3 DNA is TGTGCCAGTAGTATAGACGTGGGCGGGGACCCGTCCATGGATACGCAGTATTTT. This encodes CASSIDVGGDPSMDTQYF.

The chain uses TRBV14 and TRBJ1-2; TRBD1 aligns across 8 bases. This CDR3 region has 15 residues. The junction had 4 bases not matched to a gene; V was cut back by 1 base and J by 3 bases. Germline values: CDR1 SGHDN, CDR2 FVKESK. The DNA of the CDR3 is TGTGCCAGCAGCCAAGGCAGGGGGCTTCACTATGGCTACACCTTC. Translated: CASSQGRGLHYGYTF.

This clone was found once. This rearrangement joins TRBV9 to TRBJ1-1; D not resolved. Germline V CDR1 and CDR2: SGDLS, YYNGEE. This CDR3 contains 12 residues. Between the trimmed V and J ends, which lost 4 bases and 11 bases, there was a span of 15 bases. Written as DNA, the CDR3 is TGTGCCAGCAGCCCCCCCCGCGGAAATGCTTTCTTT. Residues: CASSPPRGNAFF.

This clone came up once. This chain uses TRBV9 with TRBJ2-2; 7 nucleotides agree with TRBD1. The CDR3 covers 15 residues. Germline CDR1 SGDLS, CDR2 YYNGEE. Unmatched junction bases numbered 4, after V lost 4 bases and J lost 1 base. CDR3 sequence reads: CASSPRTGNTGELFF. In DNA, the CDR3 is TGTGCCAGCAGCCCCAGGACAGGGAACACCGGGGAGCTGTTTTTT.

The chain has TRBV2 and TRBJ2-5; 8 nucleotides match TRBD2. Germline V gene sequence: CDR1 SNHLY, CDR2 FYNNEI. The J segment lost 7 bases and the V segment lost 8 bases, leaving 9 bases of the junction unmatched. This CDR3 has 13 residues. The CDR3 reads CASGASLAGTQYF. The CDR3 DNA sequence: TGTGCCAGCGGAGCTTCGCTAGCGGGGACCCAGTACTTC.

The chain recombines TRBV13 with TRBJ2-2, with 13 bases identical to TRBD2. This CDR3 has 17 amino acids. Germline V gives CDR1 PRHDT, CDR2 FYEKMQ (reference sequence). V dropped 5 bases and J dropped 5; count of bases not matched to a gene: 8. The CDR3 sequence is CASSPGLAGVNTGELFF. The CDR3 DNA reads as TGTGCCAGCAGCCCAGGACTAGCGGGAGTAAATACCGGGGAGCTGTTTTTT.

The chain couples TRBV28 to TRBJ2-2, with D unresolved. Germline values: CDR1 MDHEN, CDR2 SYDVKM. Deletions cut 8 bases from V and 1 base from J, with 8 bases between. The CDR3 consists of 13 residues. CDR3 nucleotide sequence: TGTGCCAGCCTCTATGGGAACACCGGGGAGCTGTTTTTT. It is translated as CASLYGNTGELFF.

The chain recombines TRBV27 with TRBJ2-3; TRBD2 agrees at 11 bases. With V trimmed by 0 bases and J by 6 bases, 8 bases remained unmatched. Germline V lookup: CDR1 MNHEY, CDR2 SMNVEV (reference sequence). The CDR3 is 17 residues long. CDR3 sequence (DNA): TGTGCCAGCAGTTTATCGTGGTTAGCGGGAGGGGATGATACGCAGTATTTT. As protein: CASSLSWLAGGDDTQYF.

The V and J genes are TRBV7-8 and TRBJ2-1; possibly TRBD1 for D (6 bases). V was shortened by 4 bases and J by 3 bases, with 10 bases between the two germline ends. There are 14 residues in the CDR3. Germline V gene lookup returns CDR1 SGHVS and CDR2 FQNEAQ. CDR3 sequence: CASSWTDSYNEQFF. The DNA of the CDR3 is TGTGCCAGCAGCTGGACGGACAGCTACAATGAGCAGTTCTTC.

This clone was observed a single time. The V and J genes are TRBV7-2 and TRBJ2-5; unclear D gene. The CDR3 length is 14 residues. The germline gives CDR1 SGHTA, CDR2 FQGNSA. The V end lost 0 bases, the J end lost 1 base, and 6 bases lay between the germline ends. This CDR3 is CASSLASSQETQYF. The CDR3 region has the DNA TGTGCCAGCAGCTTAGCGAGCTCCCAAGAGACCCAGTACTTC.

This chain connects TRBV5-6 to TRBJ1-2; maybe TRBD1 (6 bases). The CDR3 loop spans 14 amino acids. The germline V gene encodes CDR1 SGHDT and CDR2 YYEEEE. V lost 4 bases to trimming and J lost 5 bases, with 15 bases between them. CDR3 nucleotide sequence: TGTGCCAGCAGCCTGAGGGGGACGGAGTATGGCTACACCTTC. Amino acids: CASSLRGTEYGYTF.

This CDR3 is CASSEVLPNEQFF. The CDR3 DNA sequence: TGTGCCAGCAGTGAAGTCCTACCCAATGAGCAGTTCTTC. The rearrangement uses TRBV25-1 and TRBJ2-1; D call uncertain. The V end lost 2 bases, the J end lost 6 bases, and 8 bases lay between the germline ends. Germline CDR1 is MGHDK and CDR2 is SYGVNS. This CDR3 has 13 amino acids.

This chain uses TRBV11-2 with TRBJ1-4; 7 positions match TRBD1. With 4 bases clipped from V and 3 bases from J, the junction kept 8 bases outside the gene matches. Germline CDR1 is SGHAT and CDR2 is FQNNGV. The CDR3 is 16 amino acids. The CDR3 is CASSYPPGTANEKLFF. DNA for the CDR3: TGTGCCAGCAGCTACCCCCCCGGGACAGCTAATGAAAAACTGTTTTTT.